Below are 10 T cell receptor beta chains sequenced from a single sample in a study of T cells expressing NK-cell markers (dated by TCRdb to about 2020). Libraries were constructed by 5' RACE. Sequenced using an Illumina HiSeq 2000. TCRdb reprocessed the reads and lists each CDR3 protein sequence as a single entry, with no DNA. This sample's clone table shows 500,000 to 600,000 distinct CDR3 sequences. 3% to 4.5% of the sample comes from the top ten. Sequencing was done on a sample of blood T cells: a sorted CD56 or NKG2C T cell subset, CD4+ or CD8+ T cells, or bulk PBMC T cells (not recorded which). The origin of the receptors is a man aged 18 to 35 in good health. Donor details come from another sample of the same person, matched by shared clones.

The CDR3 sequence: CAWSPGQGSEQYF. The rearrangement uses TRBV30 and TRBJ2-7; as DNA is missing, the TRBD1 call by TCRdb cannot be tested. The CDR3 is 13 amino acids. CDR1 GTSNPN and CDR2 SVGIG come from the germline V gene (reference sequence).

The J gene is TRBJ2-3, the V gene TRBV29-1; the TRBD2 assignment by TCRdb is unverifiable without DNA. The CDR3 is 18 amino acids. Looked up from germline, CDR1 is SQVTM and CDR2 is ANQGSEA. Here the CDR3 reads CSVEEAWTSGRAPDTQYF.

V is TRBV11-1 and J is TRBJ2-1; the D call from TCRdb, TRBD2, cannot be confirmed without DNA. CDR3 length equals 19 residues. CDR1 SGHAT and CDR2 FQDESV come from the germline V gene (reference sequence). The CDR3 sequence: CASSLVGLAGVSSYNEQFF.

The genes are TRBV6-1 and TRBJ1-3. The CDR3 is made up of 14 amino acids. Germline loops: CDR1 MNHNS, CDR2 SASEGT. Here the CDR3 reads CATHSPGSGNTIYF.

This chain connects TRBV5-1 to TRBJ2-7; TCRdb designates TRBD1, a call that cannot be tested without DNA. Per the germline V gene, CDR1 is SGHRS and CDR2 is YFSETQ. The CDR3 extends over 14 amino acids. This CDR3 is CASSFGAAPMEQYF.

The V gene is TRBV29-1, the J gene TRBJ2-4; TCRdb selects TRBD2, and the lack of DNA leaves this call unchecked. Germline V gives CDR1 SQVTM, CDR2 ANQGSEA. The CDR3 length is 12 residues. The CDR3 protein is CSVDVGPNIQYF.

The V call is TRBV5-1, the J call TRBJ1-2. CDR3 size: 15 residues. Germline CDR1 SGHRS, CDR2 YFSETQ. CDR3 residues: CASSFLRSGAWGYTF. The full variable domain, in which reference TRBV5-1 and TRBJ1-2 provide the parts outside the CDR3, is KAGVTQTPRYLIKTRGQQVTLSCSPISGHRSVSWYQQTPGQGLQFLFEYFSETQRNKGNFPGRFSGRQFSNSRSEMNVSTLELGDSALYLCASSFLRSGAWGYTFGSGTRLTVV.

The gene calls are TRBV5-1 and TRBJ2-7; TCRdb calls TRBD1, which cannot be checked without DNA. Germline assignment: CDR1 SGHRS and CDR2 YFSETQ. The CDR3 is 14 amino acids. The CDR3 reads CASSLTYRPDEQYF.

The chain recombines TRBV27 with TRBJ1-1; TCRdb's D gene call, TRBD1, goes unchecked for lack of DNA. The length of the CDR3 is 13 residues. In germline, CDR1 is MNHEY, CDR2 SMNVEV (reference sequence). The CDR3 reads CASSWLGGTEAFF.

The chain couples TRBV7-9 to TRBJ2-3; the TCRdb call, TRBD1, lacks DNA for checking. Germline assignment: CDR1 SEHNR and CDR2 FQNEAQ (reference sequence). The CDR3 length is 13 residues. This chain's CDR3 is CALRDAYTDTQYF. Full variable domain (remainder filled in from reference TRBV7-9 and TRBJ2-3): DTGVSQNPRHKITKRGQNVTFRCDPISEHNRLYWYRQTLGQGPEFLTYFQNEAQLEKSRLLSDRFSAERPKGSFSTLEIQRTEQGDSAMYLCALRDAYTDTQYFGPGTRLTVL.